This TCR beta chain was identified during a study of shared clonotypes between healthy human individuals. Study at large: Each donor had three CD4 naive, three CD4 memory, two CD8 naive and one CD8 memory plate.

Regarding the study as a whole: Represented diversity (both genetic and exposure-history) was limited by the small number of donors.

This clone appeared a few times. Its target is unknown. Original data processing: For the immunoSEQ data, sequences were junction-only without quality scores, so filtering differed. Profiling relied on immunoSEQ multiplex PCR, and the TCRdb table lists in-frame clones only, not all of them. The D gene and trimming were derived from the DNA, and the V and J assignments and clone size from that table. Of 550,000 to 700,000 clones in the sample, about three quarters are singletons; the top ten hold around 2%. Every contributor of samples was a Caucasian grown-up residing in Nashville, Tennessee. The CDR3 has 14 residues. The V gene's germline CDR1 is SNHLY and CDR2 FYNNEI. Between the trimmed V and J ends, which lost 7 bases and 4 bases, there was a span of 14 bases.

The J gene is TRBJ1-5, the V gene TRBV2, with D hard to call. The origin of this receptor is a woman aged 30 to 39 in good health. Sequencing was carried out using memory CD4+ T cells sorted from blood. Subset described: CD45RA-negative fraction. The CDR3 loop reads CASTAMEGNQPQHF. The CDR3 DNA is TGTGCCAGCACCGCCATGGAAGGGAATCAGCCCCAGCATTTT. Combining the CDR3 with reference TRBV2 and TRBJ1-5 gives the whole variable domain EPEVTQTPSHQVTQMGQEVILRCVPISNHLYFYWYRQILGQKVEFLVSFYNNEISEKSEIFDDQFSVERPDGSNFTLKIRSTKLEDSAMYFCASTAMEGNQPQHFGDGTRLSIL.